This T cell receptor beta chain was captured in a study of cytomegalovirus exposure and HLA in healthy donors. Notes on the study in general: When a later analysis was performed, an Asian-associated ancestry cluster reportedly had fewer N-insertions than the roughly 700-donor mean. Earlier results showed most TCR beta V segments being productive about 87% or about 30% of the time. A later analysis linked a missense variant in DCLRE1C to the trimming of TCR beta V and J genes. Researchers catalogued 164 TCR beta chains as cytomegalovirus-associated.

A remark on this clone: Its antigen is not known.

CDR3 length equals 17 residues. Germline V gene data show CDR1 as SGHNT and CDR2 as YENEEA. V lost 10 bases to trimming and J lost 1 base; unmatched junction nucleotides: 16. The PCR made use of 60 Vbeta and 13 Jbeta primers. Repertoires were generated with immunoSEQ multiplex PCR, while TCRdb's copy carries only in-frame clones and drops some. The sample has about 110,000 clones; approximately 80% are singletons. The chain couples TRBV11-3 to TRBJ1-1; 9 nucleotides match TRBD1. The specimen sequenced was PBMCs. The receptor's source is a man aged 55 to 70 in good health and CMV-seronegative. The CDR3 protein is CATSPPRRTGENTEAFF. The CDR3 bases are TGTGCCACCTCACCCCCAAGACGGACAGGGGAGAACACTGAAGCTTTCTTT.